Below, 6 T cell receptor beta chains from the same sample are listed, as sequenced in a study of long-term antiretroviral therapy in people with HIV. Investigators performed immunoSEQ version v3.0 at survey level. Generated by immunoSEQ multiplex PCR, the TCRdb table keeps only in-frame clones and is missing some. Here the sample spans fewer than 30,000 clones, about 76% being singletons. Sequences were derived from unsorted PBMCs, sampled at the start of antiretroviral therapy, before treatment. These receptors all come from a woman in her late teens or twenties with HIV.

This chain uses TRBV13 with TRBJ1-1; D not resolved. This CDR3 has 16 amino acids. The germline V and J ends were trimmed by 5 bases and 0 bases, with 16 bases remaining between them. Germline CDR1 is PRHDT and CDR2 is FYEKMQ (reference sequence). For the CDR3, the DNA is TGTGCCAGCAGCCCCGGACGCACATTCATGAACACTGAAGCTTTCTTT. Translated, it gives CASSPGRTFMNTEAFF.

The V gene is TRBV4-1, the J gene TRBJ2-7; possible D gene TRBD1, 6 bases. Germline CDR1 and CDR2: MGHRA and YSYEKL. Trimming stripped 4 bases from V and 1 base from J, with 11 bases between. The CDR3 extends over 14 amino acids. CDR3 sequence reads: CASSRTEDSYEQYF. As DNA, the CDR3 is TGCGCCAGCAGCCGGACAGAGGATTCCTACGAGCAGTACTTC.

The genes are TRBV5-1 and TRBJ2-3; D may be TRBD1 or TRBD2 (5 bases each). Trimming removed 9 bases at V and 5 bases at J, with 16 bases between. Germline lookup yields CDR1 SGHRS and CDR2 YFSETQ. The CDR3 runs 13 residues. This CDR3 is CATGTGGVDTQYF. CDR3 DNA: TGCGCCACCGGGACCGGAGGAGTAGATACGCAGTATTTT.

The V and J genes are TRBV7-9 and TRBJ1-2, with 7 bases aligning to TRBD1. There are 15 residues in the CDR3. CDR1 is SEHNR and CDR2 is FQNEAQ in the germline V gene (reference sequence). V was pared by 4 bases and J by 4 bases, with 9 bases of the junction left unmatched. The CDR3 nucleotides read TGTGCCAGCAGCTCCGGGACAGCCCTACTCTATGGCTACACCTTC. Its translation: CASSSGTALLYGYTF.

A few counts support this clone. The chain uses TRBV7-8 and TRBJ2-7, with 7 bases identical to TRBD2. V was clipped by 7 bases and J by 4 bases; unmatched bases: 16. The CDR3 length is 16 residues. The germline V gene has CDR1 SGHVS and CDR2 FQNEAQ. The CDR3 reads CASTELDSREKYEQYF. CDR3 nucleotide sequence: TGTGCCAGCACCGAATTGGACTCGCGGGAGAAGTACGAGCAGTACTTC.

The V gene is TRBV6-5, the J gene TRBJ1-1; D is unclear. The CDR3 loop spans 14 amino acids. Germline values: CDR1 MNHEY, CDR2 SVGAGI. Between the trimmed V and J ends, which lost 0 bases and 0 bases, there was a span of 5 bases. The chain's CDR3 is CASSYSNLNTEAFF. CDR3 nucleotides: TGTGCCAGCAGTTACTCGAACCTGAACACTGAAGCTTTCTTT.